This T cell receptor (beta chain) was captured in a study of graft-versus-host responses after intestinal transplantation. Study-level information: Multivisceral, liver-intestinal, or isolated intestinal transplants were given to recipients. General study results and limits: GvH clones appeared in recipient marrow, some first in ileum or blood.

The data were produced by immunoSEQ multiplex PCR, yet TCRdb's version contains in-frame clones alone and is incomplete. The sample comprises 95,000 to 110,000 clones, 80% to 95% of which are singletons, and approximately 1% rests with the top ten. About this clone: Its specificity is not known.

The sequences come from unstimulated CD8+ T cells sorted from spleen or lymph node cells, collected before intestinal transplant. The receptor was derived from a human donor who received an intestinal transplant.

CDR3 DNA sequence: TGTGCCAGCAGTGAATTGGGTAGTCTAGATACGCAGTATTTT. Its protein product is CASSELGSLDTQYF. This chain links TRBV2 with TRBJ2-3; D not resolved. Per the germline V gene, CDR1 is SNHLY and CDR2 is FYNNEI. Trimming pared 2 bases from V and 5 bases from J, leaving 11 bases between. The CDR3 contains 14 residues. Complete variable domain (other parts from reference TRBV2 and TRBJ2-3): EPEVTQTPSHQVTQMGQEVILRCVPISNHLYFYWYRQILGQKVEFLVSFYNNEISEKSEIFDDQFSVERPDGSNFTLKIRSTKLEDSAMYFCASSELGSLDTQYFGPGTRLTVL.